Below are 14 T cell receptor beta chains sequenced from a single sample in a study of blood T cell repertoires in COVID-19. The assay was immunoSEQ multiplex PCR, and TCRdb's table has in-frame clones only and misses some. Of 150,000 to 200,000 clones in the sample, more than 75% were seen once. Sequencing used PBMCs or T cells enriched from blood (not recorded which). These receptors originate from a woman aged 50 to 65 who had recovered from COVID-19.

The chain has TRBV10-3 and TRBJ1-1; D is perhaps TRBD1 (5 bases). CDR1 is ENHRY and CDR2 is SYGVKD in the germline V gene. The V end lost 11 bases, the J end lost 3 bases, and 16 bases lay between the germline ends. The CDR3 is 13 residues long. The CDR3 coding sequence is TGTGCCGTTAGCCTGGCGGGGGACACTGAAGCTTTCTTT. This sequence encodes CAVSLAGDTEAFF.

Notes on this clone: As the CDR3 is not closed by the conserved phenylalanine or tryptophan, this likely results from a read error. The chain links TRBV7-6 to TRBJ2-7, with D possibly being TRBD1 (5 bases). Trimming removed 1 base at V and 2 bases at J, with 15 bases between. Germline V gene data show CDR1 as SGHVS and CDR2 as FNYEAQ. The CDR3 sequence is 16 residues long. This CDR3 is CASSLEGFGSTYEQYL. The CDR3 coding sequence is TGTGCCAGCAGCTTAGAGGGGTTCGGGTCAACCTACGAGCAGTACCTC.

The V gene is TRBV15, the J gene TRBJ1-2, with 8 bases aligning to TRBD1. Trimming at V came to 5 bases and at J to 8 bases, leaving 10 bases not matched to a gene. This CDR3 has 14 amino acids. Per the germline V gene, CDR1 is LNHNV and CDR2 is YYDKDF (reference sequence). The CDR3 reads CATSQSGQGRGYTF. CDR3 DNA: TGTGCCACCAGCCAAAGCGGACAGGGTAGGGGCTACACCTTC.

The chain combines TRBV18 with TRBJ2-7; D is perhaps TRBD1 (5 bases). Per germline, CDR1 KGHSH and CDR2 LQKENI. This CDR3 has 18 residues. Trimming took 0 bases from V and 0 from J, leaving 18 bases between them. CDR3 sequence reads: CASSPPTTAIERSYEQYF. The CDR3, as DNA: TGTGCCAGCTCACCACCGACGACAGCCATAGAGCGCTCCTACGAGCAGTACTTC.

The chain employs TRBV28 and TRBJ1-4, with TRBD1 as a possible D gene (5 bases). The germline V and J ends were trimmed by 7 bases and 7 bases, with 16 bases remaining between them. This CDR3 is 14 amino acids long. Germline V CDR1 and CDR2: MDHEN, SYDVKM. CDR3 protein: CASTPGVLSEKLFF. The CDR3 DNA reads as TGTGCCAGCACCCCGGGGGTATTAAGTGAAAAACTGTTTTTT.

The genes are TRBV5-1 and TRBJ2-5; maybe TRBD2 (6 bases). Looked up from germline, CDR1 is SGHRS and CDR2 is YFSETQ. CDR3 length: 14 amino acids. The germline V and J ends were trimmed by 0 bases and 2 bases, with 8 bases remaining between them. This CDR3 is CASSLGGTQETQYF. The CDR3 DNA follows: TGCGCCAGCAGCTTGGGGGGGACTCAAGAGACCCAGTACTTC.

V gene TRBV7-9 combines with J gene TRBJ1-1; possible D gene TRBD1, 6 bases. This CDR3 has 14 residues. The germline CDR1 and CDR2 sequences are SEHNR and FQNEAQ (reference sequence). The germline V and J ends were trimmed by 1 base and 0 bases, with 6 bases remaining between them. The CDR3: CASSLGQVNTEAFF. The CDR3 coding sequence is TGTGCCAGCAGCTTAGGACAGGTGAACACTGAAGCTTTCTTT.

This CDR3 is CASSLGLAGLNYEQYF. In DNA form, the CDR3 reads TGTGCCAGCAGCTTAGGACTAGCGGGGCTAAACTACGAGCAGTACTTC. The chain uses TRBV7-2 and TRBJ2-7, with 11 positions matching TRBD2. The germline gives CDR1 SGHTA, CDR2 FQGNSA. The CDR3 totals 16 residues. Trimming cost V 1 base and J 3 bases; bases outside gene matches: 5. Full variable domain (missing parts from reference TRBV7-2 and TRBJ2-7): GAGVSQSPSNKVTEKGKDVELRCDPISGHTALYWYRQSLGQGLEFLIYFQGNSAPDKSGLPSDRFSAERTGGSVSTLTIQRTQQEDSAVYLCASSLGLAGLNYEQYFGPGTRLTVT.

The V gene is TRBV28, the J gene TRBJ2-3, with 7 bases fitting TRBD2. The CDR3 totals 15 residues. J lost 2 bases, V lost 5 bases, and 7 bases had no gene match. From germline, CDR1 is MDHEN and CDR2 SYDVKM. The CDR3 protein is CASSPPSGITDTQYF. CDR3 coding DNA: TGTGCCAGCAGTCCTCCCAGCGGGATCACAGATACGCAGTATTTT.

The chain uses TRBV28 and TRBJ2-3; 7 nucleotides agree with TRBD1. The junction had 6 bases not matched to a gene; V was cut back by 10 bases and J by 2 bases. The germline V gene has CDR1 MDHEN and CDR2 SYDVKM. CDR3 length: 13 residues. This CDR3 is CAITDRFTDTQYF. CDR3 in DNA: TGTGCCATTACGGACAGGTTCACAGATACGCAGTATTTT.

The chain recombines TRBV30 with TRBJ1-6, with D perhaps matching TRBD1 (6 bases). CDR3 length equals 14 residues. V lost 4 bases and J 7 bases, leaving 14 bases between the germline ends. Looked up from germline, CDR1 is GTSNPN and CDR2 is SVGIG (reference sequence). CDR3 DNA sequence: TGTGCCTGGACCTTGGGCCAGGGGAATTCACCCCTCCACTTT. Protein: CAWTLGQGNSPLHF.

For this clone: A read error may account for a junction end that differs from germline. J is TRBJ1-1 and V is TRBV3-1 (or the pseudogene TRBV3-2); 9 bases map to TRBD1. This CDR3 contains 13 residues. Germline CDR1 LGHDT, CDR2 YNNKEL (reference sequence). CDR3 protein: CASSPTKDRGRYF. The CDR3 DNA is TGTGCCAGCAGTCCGACCAAGGACAGGGGACGGTACTTT.

The genes are TRBV19 and TRBJ1-2; D ambiguous. The V end was cut by 11 bases, the J end by 5 bases, with 12 bases between. The germline CDR1 and CDR2 sequences are LNHDA and SQIVND (reference sequence). This CDR3 comprises 11 residues. The CDR3 coding sequence is TGTGCCGGAGGGAACGCGTATGGCTACACCTTC. Translating gives CAGGNAYGYTF.

The J gene is TRBJ2-1, the V gene TRBV3-1 (or the pseudogene TRBV3-2), with 12 bases matching TRBD2. The CDR3 has 16 residues. The trim removed 2 bases at V and 4 bases at J, leaving 3 bases unmatched. The germline V gene has CDR1 LGHDT and CDR2 YNNKEL (reference sequence). Here the CDR3 reads CASSQSTSGSYNEQFF. The CDR3 DNA reads as TGTGCCAGCAGCCAATCGACTAGCGGGAGTTACAATGAGCAGTTCTTC.